A selection of T cell receptor beta chains follows, all from one sample in a study of Graves' ophthalmopathy and Graves' hyperthyroidism. TCRdb analysed the multiplex PCR reads with MiXCR anew, one entry per CDR3 protein. The repertoire holds about 600,000 distinct CDR3 sequences, with approximately 37% as singletons. Sequencing used peripheral blood or thyroid tissue (not recorded which). These receptors were obtained from an adult man with Graves' hyperthyroidism. Both conserved end residues are part of each CDR3. A D gene is named only where the DNA matches it firmly. Part of the rows lack a size; the others show once, few, many or a class for expanded clones.

J gene | V gene | clone size | D gene | CDR3 protein | CDR3 DNA
TRBJ1-1 | TRBV29-1 | many | TRBD1 | CSVEVIGQVSEAFF | TGCAGCGTTGAAGTTATTGGACAGGTGAGCGAAGCTTTCTTT
TRBJ1-2 | TRBV6-1 | many | NA | CASSERGRGYGYTF | TGTGCCAGCAGTGAACGTGGCAGGGGCTATGGCTACACCTTC
TRBJ2-2 | TRBV29-1 | many | NA | CSVDRAGGGGELFF | TGCAGCGTTGATCGGGCAGGGGGAGGTGGGGAGCTGTTTTTT
TRBJ2-5 | TRBV10-3 | NA | NA | CAIRDLGETQYF | TGTGCCATCCGGGACCTGGGAGAGACCCAGTACTTC
TRBJ2-7 | TRBV7-3 | NA | NA | CASSLVGGQGKYEQYF | TGTGCCAGCAGCTTAGTAGGAGGGCAGGGGAAGTACGAGCAGTACTTC
TRBJ2-7 | TRBV7-2 | NA | TRBD2 | CASSQDPGGLAEITYEQYF | TGTGCCAGCAGCCAAGATCCGGGAGGACTAGCGGAAATTACCTACGAGCAGTACTTC
TRBJ2-2 | TRBV20-1 | many | TRBD1 | CSANRGRYTGELFF | TGCAGTGCAAACAGGGGTCGGTACACCGGGGAGCTGTTTTTT
TRBJ2-7 | TRBV11-2 | once | TRBD2 | CASSLTGTSGSYEQYF | TGTGCCAGCAGCTTAACAGGGACTAGCGGGAGCTACGAGCAGTACTTC
TRBJ2-2 | TRBV10-3 | NA | TRBD2 | CAIRLAGSAGELFF | TGTGCCATCAGGCTAGCGGGATCTGCGGGGGAGCTGTTTTTT
TRBJ2-5 | TRBV7-9 | NA | NA | CASSDSEAETQYF | TGTGCCAGCAGCGACTCCGAGGCGGAGACCCAGTACTTC
TRBJ2-1 | TRBV7-3 | NA | TRBD2 | CASSLSGTTMEQFF | TGTGCCAGCAGCCTTAGCGGGACTACAATGGAGCAGTTCTTC
TRBJ2-7 | TRBV19 | many | NA | CASSIGAPYEQYF | TGTGCCAGTAGTATAGGCGCACCCTACGAGCAGTACTTC
TRBJ2-7 | TRBV7-9 | NA | NA | CASSVRPPPRDGQYF | TGTGCCAGCAGCGTACGGCCCCCCCCCCGGGACGGGCAGTACTTC
TRBJ1-5 | TRBV12-5 | many | NA | CASGSAKTLNQPQHF | TGTGCTAGTGGTTCCGCGAAGACACTCAATCAGCCCCAGCATTTT
TRBJ2-7 | TRBV15 | NA | NA | CATSRAGARTYEQYF | TGTGCCACCAGCAGAGCCGGGGCCCGTACCTACGAGCAGTACTTC
TRBJ1-5 | TRBV20-1 | few | NA | CSASEALGNQPQHF | TGCAGTGCTAGTGAGGCATTGGGCAATCAGCCCCAGCATTTT
TRBJ1-6 | TRBV28 | many | NA | CASRADSSYNSPLHF | TGTGCCAGCAGGGCCGACAGCTCCTATAATTCACCCCTCCACTTT
TRBJ2-3 | TRBV20-1 | NA | NA | CSARVLLGAGIDTQYF | TGCAGTGCTAGAGTGCTTCTGGGAGCGGGCATAGATACGCAGTATTTT
TRBJ1-1 | TRBV20-1 | few | NA | CSARDHSGPRDTEAFF | TGCAGTGCTAGAGATCATTCGGGACCTAGGGACACTGAAGCTTTCTTT
TRBJ1-2 | TRBV29-1 | NA | NA | CSGTMTDTAYGYTF | TGCAGCGGGACAATGACAGACACCGCCTATGGCTACACCTTC
TRBJ1-2 | TRBV29-1 | NA | TRBD1 | CSVDRGPGYTF | TGCAGCGTTGACAGGGGGCCTGGCTACACCTTC
TRBJ2-2 | TRBV9 | many | NA | CASSLGAVNTGELFF | TGTGCCAGCAGCCTAGGGGCAGTGAACACCGGGGAGCTGTTTTTT
TRBJ1-1 | TRBV10-3 | NA | NA | CASSLIGDTEASF | TGTGCCAGCAGTTTGATAGGGGACACTGAAGCTTCCTTT
TRBJ2-7 | TRBV4-1 | NA | NA | CASSQTVRDWDTYEQYF | TGCGCCAGCAGCCAAACCGTGAGGGACTGGGATACCTACGAGCAGTACTTC
TRBJ1-4 | TRBV11-2 | NA | NA | CASGRVEKLFF | TGTGCCAGCGGTAGGGTTGAAAAACTGTTTTTT
TRBJ2-7 | TRBV29-1 | once | TRBD1 | CSVRKTGSRYEQYF | TGCAGCGTTAGAAAGACAGGGTCCCGTTACGAGCAGTACTTC
TRBJ2-7 | TRBV16 | many | NA | CASSSTASYEQYF | TGTGCCAGCAGCTCAACCGCCAGCTACGAGCAGTACTTC
TRBJ2-7 | TRBV5-8 | many | TRBD2 | CASRMAGGPTYEQYF | TGTGCCAGCAGGATGGCGGGAGGGCCGACCTACGAGCAGTACTTC
TRBJ2-3 | TRBV10-1 | NA | TRBD1 | CASSESGQGSDTQYF | TGCGCCAGCAGTGAGTCGGGACAGGGCTCAGATACGCAGTATTTT
TRBJ1-3 | TRBV24-1 | NA | NA | CATIDLHSGNIIYF | TGTGCCACCATTGATTTGCACTCTGGAAACATCATATATTTT
TRBJ2-5 | TRBV15 | NA | TRBD1 | CATSRDRAGETQYF | TGTGCCACCAGCAGGGACAGGGCGGGGGAGACCCAGTACTTC
TRBJ1-2 | TRBV6-1 | few | NA | CASRTIDYYGYTF | TGTGCCAGCAGAACAATCGACTACTATGGCTACACCTTC
TRBJ2-2 | TRBV11-3 | NA | NA | CASSLRTAGELFF | TGTGCCAGCAGCTTGAGGACGGCCGGGGAGCTGTTTTTT
TRBJ2-7 | TRBV7-9 | many | NA | CASSIGQTPYEQYF | TGTGCCAGCAGCATCGGACAGACCCCATACGAGCAGTACTTC
TRBJ1-1 | TRBV19 | many | NA | CASSIVNTEAFF | TGTGCCAGTAGTATTGTGAACACTGAAGCTTTCTTT
TRBJ2-7 | TRBV25-1 | NA | NA | CATNSGPYEQYF | TGTGCCACGAACTCCGGGCCCTACGAGCAGTACTTC
TRBJ1-5 | TRBV7-6 | many | NA | CASSLVAGRNQPQHF | TGTGCCAGCAGCTTGGTGGCAGGTCGCAATCAGCCCCAGCATTTT
TRBJ2-7 | TRBV29-1 | once | NA | CSIDSPQGFEQYF | TGCAGCATTGATTCTCCTCAGGGCTTCGAGCAGTACTTC
TRBJ1-6 | TRBV5-5 | many | NA | CASSSLGSPLHF | TGTGCCAGCAGCTCCTTGGGGTCACCCCTCCACTTT
TRBJ1-1 | TRBV29-1 | NA | NA | CSAGGGRGLGNTEAFF | TGCAGCGCCGGCGGGGGGCGGGGGTTGGGGAACACTGAAGCTTTCTTT
TRBJ1-1 | TRBV4-1 | few | NA | CASSQTGPNTEAFF | TGCGCCAGCAGCCAAACAGGTCCGAACACTGAAGCTTTCTTT
TRBJ2-7 | TRBV24-1 | NA | NA | CATTTTGLDEQYF | TGTGCAACAACCACTACAGGGCTCGATGAGCAGTACTTC
TRBJ1-1 | TRBV29-1 | many | NA | CSVRGWAMNTEAFF | TGCAGCGTACGCGGGTGGGCAATGAACACTGAAGCTTTCTTT
TRBJ2-7 | TRBV2 | NA | NA | CASSYSWRDQEWTYEQYF | TGTGCCAGCAGTTACTCATGGCGGGACCAAGAGTGGACCTACGAGCAGTACTTC
TRBJ2-3 | TRBV28 | few | NA | CASSSRDPRSTDTQYF | TGTGCCAGCAGTTCCCGGGACCCCCGTAGCACAGATACGCAGTATTTT
TRBJ2-2 | TRBV24-1 | NA | TRBD1 | CATSDADRDGELFF | TGTGCCACCAGTGACGCGGACAGGGACGGGGAGCTGTTTTTT
TRBJ1-2 | TRBV29-1 | many | NA | CSVGDSPYGYTF | TGCAGCGTTGGAGACAGCCCCTATGGCTACACCTTC
TRBJ1-1 | TRBV5-1 | many | NA | CASSPRVDTEAFF | TGCGCCAGCAGCCCTCGCGTCGACACTGAAGCTTTCTTT
TRBJ1-4 | TRBV7-9 | many | TRBD1 | CASSLARIRDREINEKLFF | TGTGCCAGCAGCTTAGCGCGAATCCGGGACAGGGAGATTAATGAAAAACTGTTTTTT
TRBJ2-7 | TRBV10-1 | NA | TRBD2 | CASSESISSGDFTGEHYEQYF | TGCGCCAGCAGTGAGTCGATCTCTAGCGGGGACTTCACCGGGGAGCACTACGAGCAGTACTTC
TRBJ1-2 | TRBV2 | many | NA | CASSDPFVYGYTF | TGTGCCAGCAGTGACCCTTTCGTCTATGGCTACACCTTC